The entry below gives a single T cell receptor beta chain sequence along with its context. Its cognate antigen is unknown. This entry belongs to a study of Ad26.COV2.S vaccination and SARS-CoV-2 variants. The study's findings and limits: Once vaccination had occurred, spike-specific CD8+ and CD4+ T cell responses reportedly showed substantial breadth.

Trimming pared 5 bases from V and 2 bases from J, leaving 12 bases between. The CDR3 spans 14 residues. CDR1 is MNHEY and CDR2 is SVGAGI in the germline V gene. Sequencing was performed with immunoSEQ multiplex PCR; in TCRdb, only in-frame clones are kept and a portion is missing. The sample shows 360,000 or so clones, roughly 87% of them seen only once. Treatment indicated: approximately 18 received Ad26.COV2.S at low or high dose, single or two shots; 5 received placebo; per-sample allocation not given. Each sample was drawn 63 days after the first injection (of vaccine or placebo). V gene TRBV6-5 combines with J gene TRBJ1-2; D is perhaps TRBD1 (5 bases). Sample: peripheral blood, taken in a trial of Ad26.COV2.S vaccine versus placebo. This clonotype was obtained from a person between 18 and 59 years old who received the Ad26.COV2.S COVID-19 vaccine or a placebo. The CDR3, as DNA: TGTGCCAGCAGTCCTAACGGGGGAAACTATGGCTACACCTTC. Translating gives CASSPNGGNYGYTF.